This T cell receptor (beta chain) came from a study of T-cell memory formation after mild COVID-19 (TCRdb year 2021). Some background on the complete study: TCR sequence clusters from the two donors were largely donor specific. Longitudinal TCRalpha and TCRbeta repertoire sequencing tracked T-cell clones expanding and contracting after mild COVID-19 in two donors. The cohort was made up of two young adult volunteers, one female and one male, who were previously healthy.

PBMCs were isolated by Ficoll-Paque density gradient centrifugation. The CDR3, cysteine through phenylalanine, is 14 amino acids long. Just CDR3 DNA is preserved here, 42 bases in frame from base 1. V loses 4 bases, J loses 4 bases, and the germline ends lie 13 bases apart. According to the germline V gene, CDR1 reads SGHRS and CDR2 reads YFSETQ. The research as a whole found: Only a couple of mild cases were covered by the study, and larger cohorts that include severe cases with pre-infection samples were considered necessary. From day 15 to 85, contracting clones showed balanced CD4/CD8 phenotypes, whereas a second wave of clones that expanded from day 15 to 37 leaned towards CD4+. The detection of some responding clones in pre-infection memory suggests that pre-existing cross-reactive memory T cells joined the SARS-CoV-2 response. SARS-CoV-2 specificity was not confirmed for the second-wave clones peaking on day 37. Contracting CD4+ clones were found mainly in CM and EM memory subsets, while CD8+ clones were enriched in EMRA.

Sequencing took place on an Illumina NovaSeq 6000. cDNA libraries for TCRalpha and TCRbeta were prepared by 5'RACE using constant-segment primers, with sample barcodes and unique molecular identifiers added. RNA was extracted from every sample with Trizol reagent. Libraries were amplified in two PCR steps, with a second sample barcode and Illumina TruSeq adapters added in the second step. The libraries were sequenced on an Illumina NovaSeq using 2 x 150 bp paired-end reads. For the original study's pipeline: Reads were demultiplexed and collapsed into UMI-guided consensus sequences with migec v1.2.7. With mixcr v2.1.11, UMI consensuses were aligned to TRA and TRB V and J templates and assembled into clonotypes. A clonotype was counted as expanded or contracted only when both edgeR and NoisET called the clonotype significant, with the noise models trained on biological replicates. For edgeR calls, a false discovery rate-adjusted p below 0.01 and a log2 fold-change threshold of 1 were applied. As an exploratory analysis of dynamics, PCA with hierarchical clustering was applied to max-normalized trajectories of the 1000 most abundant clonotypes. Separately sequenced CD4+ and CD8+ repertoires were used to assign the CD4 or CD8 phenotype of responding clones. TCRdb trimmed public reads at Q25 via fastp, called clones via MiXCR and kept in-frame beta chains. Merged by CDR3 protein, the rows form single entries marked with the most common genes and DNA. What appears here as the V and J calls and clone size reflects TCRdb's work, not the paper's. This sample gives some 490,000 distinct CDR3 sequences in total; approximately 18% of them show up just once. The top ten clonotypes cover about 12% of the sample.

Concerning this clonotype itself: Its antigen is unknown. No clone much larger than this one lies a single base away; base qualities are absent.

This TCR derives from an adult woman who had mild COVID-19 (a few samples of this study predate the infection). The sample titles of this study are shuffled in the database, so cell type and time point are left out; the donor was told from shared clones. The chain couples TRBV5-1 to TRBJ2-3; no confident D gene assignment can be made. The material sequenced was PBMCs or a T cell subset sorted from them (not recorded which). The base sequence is TGCGCCAGCAGCCAGTATGATGGAGCAGATACGCAGTATTTT. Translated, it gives CASSQYDGADTQYF.